The 23 T cell receptor beta chains listed next were all sequenced from one sample in a study of blood T cell repertoires in COVID-19 (TCRdb year 2020). The receptor library was made with the immunoSEQ multiplex PCR assay. This is the immuneACCESS table as TCRdb keeps it, with only in-frame sequences that have V and J called. A part of the clones is gone; compared with another copy, unresolved V genes explain less than half, and the rest is unexplained. In all, the sample holds around 230,000 clones, and 85% to 90% of those were seen once. The ten largest clones take up more than 9% of the sample. Material: peripheral blood. The receptors originated from a man aged 50 or older with COVID-19, enrolled during active disease.

The chain is built from TRBV19 and TRBJ2-3; weak D call: TRBD2 (6 bases). V shed 2 bases and J shed 4 bases, with 19 bases lying between them. This CDR3 region has 17 residues. Germline CDR1 and CDR2: LNHDA and SQIVND (reference sequence). CDR3 amino acids: CASSIISGGMGSDTQYF. The CDR3 region has the DNA TGTGCCAGTAGTATAATCTCTGGCGGGATGGGGTCAGATACGCAGTATTTT.

This sequence joins TRBV3-1 (or the pseudogene TRBV3-2) and TRBJ2-1, with TRBD2 matching 8 bases. V dropped 2 bases and J dropped 6; count of bases not matched to a gene: 6. CDR1 and CDR2 (germline): LGHDT, YNNKEL (reference sequence). This CDR3 comprises 15 residues. The CDR3 region is CASSQSGRAINEQFF. The CDR3 DNA follows: TGTGCCAGCAGCCAATCCGGGAGGGCCATCAATGAGCAGTTCTTC.

This clone occurred a few times. This chain uses TRBV7-9 with TRBJ2-7; TRBD2 matches 15 bases. CDR1 SEHNR and CDR2 FQNEAQ come from the germline V gene (reference sequence). The CDR3 covers 17 residues. After removal of 5 bases from V and 1 base from J, the junction contained 6 bases not matched to a gene. The CDR3: CASSRRTSGRESYEQYF. DNA for the CDR3: TGTGCCAGCAGCAGAAGGACTAGCGGGAGGGAATCCTACGAGCAGTACTTC.

The chain is built from TRBV7-2 and TRBJ1-3; D call uncertain. Germline CDR1 reads SGHTA; CDR2 reads FQGNSA. CDR3 length: 14 residues. Trimming pared 5 bases from V and 3 bases from J, leaving 11 bases between. CDR3 in amino acids: CASSPQVDGNTIYF. CDR3 in DNA: TGTGCCAGCAGCCCCCAGGTTGATGGAAACACCATATATTTT. Full variable domain (rest looked up from reference TRBV7-2 and TRBJ1-3): GAGVSQSPSNKVTEKGKDVELRCDPISGHTALYWYRQSLGQGLEFLIYFQGNSAPDKSGLPSDRFSAERTGGSVSTLTIQRTQQEDSAVYLCASSPQVDGNTIYFGEGSWLTVV.

This clone occurred once. The chain links TRBV19 to TRBJ2-2; the match to TRBD2 covers 8 bases. The germline V gene encodes CDR1 LNHDA and CDR2 SQIVND (reference sequence). The CDR3 has 15 amino acids. V was pared by 7 bases and J by 6 bases, with 10 bases of the junction left unmatched. CDR3 in DNA: TGTGCCAGTACCCTCGGGAGGGCCGTTGCCGGGGAGCTGTTTTTT. Translation gives CASTLGRAVAGELFF.

Here the CDR3 reads CASSPQGRGGLYEQFF. CDR3 nucleotide sequence: TGTGCCAGCAGCCCCCAGGGGAGGGGGGGCCTCTATGAGCAGTTCTTC. This chain uses TRBV9 with TRBJ2-1, with D perhaps matching TRBD2 (7 bases). CDR1 is SGDLS and CDR2 is YYNGEE in the germline V gene. The CDR3 runs 16 residues. V was pared by 4 bases and J by 8 bases, with 22 bases between.

This clone was recorded only once. V and J are TRBV19 and TRBJ1-2, with D unclear. V gave up 3 bases and J gave up 6 bases, with 11 bases separating them. CDR1 is LNHDA, CDR2 SQIVND, per germline (reference sequence). This CDR3 is 13 amino acids long. CDR3 loop: CASSIREANGYTF. DNA of the CDR3: TGTGCCAGTAGTATCCGGGAGGCAAATGGCTACACCTTC.

The rearrangement joins TRBV2 to TRBJ2-3; 14 bases align to TRBD2. The germline V gene has CDR1 SNHLY and CDR2 FYNNEI. V lost 6 bases and J lost 4; bases outside the gene matches: 12. The CDR3 contains 18 residues. The CDR3 loop reads CASSRTSGRPGGSDTQYF. The CDR3, as DNA: TGTGCCAGCAGCCGGACTAGCGGGAGGCCCGGAGGCTCAGATACGCAGTATTTT.

This chain joins TRBV5-1 and TRBJ1-1, with a possible D match to TRBD1 (6 bases). The V end lost 4 bases, the J end lost 4 bases, and 14 bases lay between the germline ends. Looked up from germline, CDR1 is SGHRS and CDR2 is YFSETQ. This CDR3 has 14 residues. CDR3 amino acids: CASSPGVEGTEAFF. As DNA, the CDR3 is TGCGCCAGCAGCCCAGGGGTTGAGGGCACTGAAGCTTTCTTT.

The J gene is TRBJ1-1, the V gene TRBV3-1 (or the pseudogene TRBV3-2); TRBD1 matches 7 bases. This CDR3 spans 14 amino acids. The germline CDR1 and CDR2 sequences are LGHDT and YNNKEL (reference sequence). V was pared by 1 base and J by 6 bases, with 5 bases of the junction left unmatched. CDR3 in amino acids: CASSQVTGAAEAFF. The CDR3 region has the DNA TGTGCCAGCAGCCAAGTTACAGGGGCCGCTGAAGCTTTCTTT.

This chain uses TRBV3-1 (or the pseudogene TRBV3-2) with TRBJ1-5; D is unresolved. The CDR3 contains 15 residues. V was cut by 0 bases and J by 2 bases, with 8 bases left in between. The germline gives CDR1 LGHDT, CDR2 YNNKEL (reference sequence). The CDR3 DNA follows: TGTGCCAGCAGCCAAGATCAGTATGGCAATCAGCCCCAGCATTTT. Residues: CASSQDQYGNQPQHF.

The chain combines TRBV18 with TRBJ1-1; D is possibly TRBD1 (6 bases). With 2 bases removed from V and 5 bases from J, the gap between germline ends came to 15 bases. The CDR3 is made up of 15 amino acids. Germline V lookup: CDR1 KGHSH, CDR2 LQKENI. The CDR3 protein is CASSPVGAGETEAFF. CDR3 nucleotides: TGTGCCAGCTCACCAGTAGGGGCAGGGGAAACTGAAGCTTTCTTT.

V usage is TRBV7-2 and J usage is TRBJ1-4; D gene ambiguous. Germline lookup yields CDR1 SGHTA and CDR2 FQGNSA. This CDR3 region has 13 residues. Trimming left V 5 bases short and J 5 bases short, with 9 bases between. CDR3 coding DNA: TGTGCCAGCAGCGTCGGAGTCAATGAAAAACTGTTTTTT. This translates into CASSVGVNEKLFF.

The chain carries TRBV6-5 and TRBJ1-3; D is uncertain. CDR1 is MNHEY and CDR2 is SVGAGI in the germline V gene. The V and J ends lost 6 bases and 4 bases respectively, with 13 bases between them. The CDR3 loop spans 14 amino acids. CDR3 in amino acids: CASRGSTNGNTIYF. The CDR3 bases are TGTGCCAGCAGGGGCTCGACGAACGGAAACACCATATATTTT.

The rearrangement links TRBV7-9 to TRBJ1-1; tentative D call: TRBD1 (5 bases). V gave up 6 bases and J gave up 3 bases, with 17 bases separating them. Germline V gives CDR1 SEHNR, CDR2 FQNEAQ (reference sequence). This CDR3 is built from 15 residues. The CDR3 DNA reads TGTGCCAGCAGGCGGGACCCTTCCGGTTACACTGAAGCTTTCTTT. Amino acids: CASRRDPSGYTEAFF.

The chain carries TRBV6-5 and TRBJ1-5; no firm D call. Trimming left V 7 bases short and J 3 bases short, with 13 bases between. CDR3 length: 14 residues. The germline gives CDR1 MNHEY, CDR2 SVGAGI. CDR3 coding DNA: TGTGCCAGCACGGCAGGATCACACAATCAGCCCCAGCATTTT. It is translated as CASTAGSHNQPQHF.

This chain connects TRBV1 to TRBJ2-6; the table's D gene call, TRBD2, was not cross checked with the DNA. TRBV1 is a pseudogene. The CDR3 sequence is 22 residues long. The CDR3 here is CTSSQVLQGLAGSDSGANVLTF. In nucleotides, the CDR3 is TGCACCAGCAGCCAAGTGCTCCAGGGACTAGCGGGATCTGACTCTGGGGCCAACGTCCTGACTTTC.

The V gene is TRBV28, the J gene TRBJ2-7; TRBD1 matches at 9 bases. Germline assignment: CDR1 MDHEN and CDR2 SYDVKM. The CDR3 is made up of 17 amino acids. Trimming at V came to 2 bases and at J to 5 bases, leaving 13 bases not matched to a gene. The CDR3 nucleotides read TGTGCCAGCAGTTTAAATAATGCAGGGACAGGGTACCACGAGCAGTACTTC. Protein: CASSLNNAGTGYHEQYF.

The J gene is TRBJ1-5, the V gene TRBV3-1 (or the pseudogene TRBV3-2), with a tentative D call TRBD1 (6 bases). The germline gives CDR1 LGHDT, CDR2 YNNKEL (reference sequence). V shed 1 base and J shed 7 bases, with 17 bases lying between them. This CDR3 spans 16 amino acids. CDR3 loop: CASSQAGAGLKQPQHF. The CDR3 region has the DNA TGTGCCAGCAGCCAAGCAGGGGCAGGACTCAAGCAGCCCCAGCATTTT.

This clone was seen only a few times. The genes are TRBV11-2 and TRBJ2-5, with 7 bases identical to TRBD2. Germline V CDR1 and CDR2: SGHAT, FQNNGV. V dropped 4 bases and J dropped 4; count of bases not matched to a gene: 9. The CDR3 sequence is 15 residues long. The CDR3 is CASSYNGGGLETQYF. In nucleotides, the CDR3 is TGTGCCAGCAGCTACAATGGGGGAGGGTTAGAGACCCAGTACTTC.

This clone is a singleton in its sample. The rearrangement uses TRBV6-1 and TRBJ2-5; no definite D call. The length of the CDR3 is 14 residues. The V and J ends lost 2 bases and 1 base respectively, with 8 bases between them. Germline assignment: CDR1 MNHNS and CDR2 SASEGT. CDR3 sequence (DNA): TGTGCCAGCAGTGAACTCCACAGCCAAGAGACCCAGTACTTC. It specifies CASSELHSQETQYF.

This rearrangement joins TRBV28 to TRBJ1-1; perhaps TRBD1 as D (5 bases). This CDR3 contains 14 residues. The germline V gene has CDR1 MDHEN and CDR2 SYDVKM. V gave up 6 bases and J gave up 2 bases, with 13 bases separating them. CDR3 sequence: CASRETQANTEAFF. The CDR3 DNA is TGTGCCAGCAGGGAGACACAGGCAAACACTGAAGCTTTCTTT.

The gene calls are TRBV3-1 (or the pseudogene TRBV3-2) and TRBJ1-1; no clear D. CDR3 length: 17 residues. Germline-derived CDR1 and CDR2 are LGHDT and YNNKEL (reference sequence). The ends were cut back, 0 bases at V and 2 bases at J, with 16 bases in the middle. This CDR3 is CASSQDVLAAGNTEAFF. The CDR3 DNA sequence: TGTGCCAGCAGCCAAGACGTCCTTGCCGCAGGAAACACTGAAGCTTTCTTT.